These 9 T cell receptor beta chains originate from one sample sequenced in a study of PD-1 blockade in mismatch repair-deficient tumors. Profiled with immunoSEQ multiplex PCR; TCRdb holds only in-frame clones, not every one. The sample holds 15,000 to 20,000 clones, approximately 87% seen once. The sample was PBMCs, taken less than 25 weeks after starting pembrolizumab. These receptors originate from an adult with mismatch repair-deficient cancer.

The chain has TRBV18 and TRBJ2-5, with 14 bases fitting TRBD2. The CDR3 spans 16 residues. The ends lost 5 bases at V and 6 bases at J; junction bases unmatched: 8. Germline V CDR1 and CDR2: KGHSH, LQKENI. The CDR3 sequence: CASSYSGTSGRKTQYF. The CDR3, as DNA: TGTGCCAGCTCATACTCCGGGACTAGCGGGAGAAAGACCCAGTACTTC.

This clone has just one count. The rearrangement links TRBV30 to TRBJ1-5, with D possibly being TRBD1 (6 bases). V dropped 4 bases and J dropped 3 bases, with 19 bases sitting between them. This CDR3 has 16 residues. Germline V CDR1 and CDR2: GTSNPN, SVGIG (reference sequence). The CDR3 is CAWTRWGRWINQPQHF. DNA for the CDR3: TGTGCCTGGACTCGCTGGGGGCGCTGGATCAATCAGCCCCAGCATTTT.

This chain's CDR3 is CASSPRTGVSSEAFF. Written as DNA, the CDR3 is TGTGCCAGCTCTCCGAGGACAGGGGTGTCGTCTGAAGCTTTCTTT. The chain has TRBV18 and TRBJ1-1; 9 nucleotides align to TRBD1. Germline CDR1 is KGHSH and CDR2 is LQKENI. The CDR3 sequence is 15 residues long. J lost 6 bases, V lost 6 bases, and 11 bases had no gene match.

The chain recombines TRBV19 with TRBJ2-2; 10 bases fit TRBD2. Germline V CDR1 and CDR2: LNHDA, SQIVND (reference sequence). CDR3 length equals 17 residues. V was pared by 7 bases and J by 1 base, with 9 bases of the junction left unmatched. CDR3 region: CASTPSGSKGNTGELFF. The CDR3 nucleotides read TGTGCCAGTACCCCTAGCGGGAGTAAAGGGAACACCGGGGAGCTGTTTTTT. The variable domain in full, with the rest retrieved from reference TRBV19 and TRBJ2-2, is DGGITQSPKYLFRKEGQNVTLSCEQNLNHDAMYWYRQDPGQGLRLIYYSQIVNDFQKGDIAEGYSVSREKKESFPLTVTSAQKNPTAFYLCASTPSGSKGNTGELFFGEGSRLTVL.

The J gene is TRBJ2-7, the V gene TRBV23-1; maybe TRBD2 (5 bases). TRBV23-1 falls under the ORF class, with uncertain function. V was cut by 3 bases and J by 6 bases, with 18 bases left in between. The CDR3 covers 15 residues. CDR3 DNA: TGCGCCAGCAGTCAGACGCCCGGACTGGCCCTCGAGCAGTACTTC. Protein product: CASSQTPGLALEQYF.

The chain combines TRBV9 with TRBJ1-1; D is unclear. V was clipped by 1 base and J by 5 bases, with 9 bases between them. This CDR3 has 13 amino acids. Per germline, CDR1 SGDLS and CDR2 YYNGEE. CDR3 residues: CASSVYSGTEAFF. The CDR3 DNA reads TGTGCCAGCAGCGTATACTCGGGGACTGAAGCTTTCTTT.

This chain uses TRBV5-1 with TRBJ2-5; D perhaps matches TRBD1 (6 bases). The CDR3 extends over 15 amino acids. Germline V CDR1 and CDR2: SGHRS, YFSETQ. V gave up 0 bases and J gave up 4 bases, with 13 bases separating them. In DNA, the CDR3 is TGCGCCAGCAGCTTGGACCCCGGGACATTAGAGACCCAGTACTTC. The encoded protein is CASSLDPGTLETQYF.

The count of this clone is one. The chain couples TRBV30 to TRBJ1-3, with D tentatively TRBD1 (5 bases). V dropped 5 bases and J dropped 3 bases, with 17 bases sitting between them. The CDR3 is 15 residues long. The germline gives CDR1 GTSNPN, CDR2 SVGIG (reference sequence). The CDR3 DNA reads as TGTGCCTGGGTTGGACATCGGTTAAGTGGAAACACCATATATTTT. This gives the protein CAWVGHRLSGNTIYF.

The chain is built from TRBV7-9 and TRBJ1-5; 11 bases map to TRBD1. J gave up 5 bases and V 5 bases, and 5 bases lay outside the gene matches. The CDR3 covers 15 residues. CDR1 is SEHNR, CDR2 FQNEAQ, per germline (reference sequence). DNA of the CDR3: TGTGCCAGCAGCCGGGACAGGGGGGTGGATCAGCCCCAGCATTTT. This codes for CASSRDRGVDQPQHF.